Listed below are T cell receptor beta chains from one sample, sequenced in a study of early stage breast cancer tumors. Libraries were prepared by immunoSEQ multiplex PCR; TCRdb keeps only in-frame clonotypes and omits some of them. Of tens of thousands of clones listed, about three quarters are singletons. Sequenced: blood. These receptors originate from a person between 50 and 60 years old with breast cancer. CDR3s include the opening cysteine and the closing phenylalanine or tryptophan. D genes are given only for firm matches. Expanded clones are given a class, and other clones once, few, many or no size at all.

v_gene: TRBV2; abundance: -; d_gene: -; j_gene: TRBJ2-3; CDR3nt: TGTGCCAGCGGGGCGGAGATCACAGATACGCAGTATTTT; CDR3aa: CASGAEITDTQYF
v_gene: TRBV19; abundance: -; d_gene: -; j_gene: TRBJ1-1; CDR3nt: TGTGCCAGTGGGGACGGGGGGTCCGAAGCTTTCTTT; CDR3aa: CASGDGGSEAFF
v_gene: TRBV5-1; abundance: -; d_gene: TRBD1; j_gene: TRBJ1-2; CDR3nt: TGCGCCAGCAGCCGCAGACAGGGGTCCAACTATGGCTACACCTTC; CDR3aa: CASSRRQGSNYGYTF
v_gene: TRBV19; abundance: -; d_gene: TRBD1; j_gene: TRBJ1-6; CDR3nt: TGTGCCAGTAGTATCCTGCCAGGGACAGGGGATTCACCCCTCCACTTT; CDR3aa: CASSILPGTGDSPLHF
v_gene: TRBV11-2; abundance: -; d_gene: -; j_gene: TRBJ1-2; CDR3nt: TGTGCCAGCAGCCCGGACAGCAACTATGGCTACACCTTC; CDR3aa: CASSPDSNYGYTF
v_gene: TRBV5-1; abundance: -; d_gene: TRBD1; j_gene: TRBJ2-2; CDR3nt: TGCGCCAGCAGCTTGTCCCCAAATCGACAGGGTGGCGGGGAGCTGTTTTTT; CDR3aa: CASSLSPNRQGGGELFF
v_gene: TRBV19; abundance: -; d_gene: -; j_gene: TRBJ1-1; CDR3nt: TGTGCCAGTAGTATCGGACAGACCATGAACACTGAAGCTTTCTTT; CDR3aa: CASSIGQTMNTEAFF
v_gene: TRBV7-3; abundance: medium-sized; d_gene: -; j_gene: TRBJ2-3; CDR3nt: TGTGCCAGCAGCTTCGAGTACACAGATACGCAGTATTTT; CDR3aa: CASSFEYTDTQYF
v_gene: TRBV27; abundance: -; d_gene: TRBD2; j_gene: TRBJ2-7; CDR3nt: TGTGCCAGCAGTTTAGGGACCGTAGCGGGAGCGTCGTACGAGCAGTACTTC; CDR3aa: CASSLGTVAGASYEQYF
v_gene: TRBV27; abundance: -; d_gene: TRBD1; j_gene: TRBJ2-2; CDR3nt: TGTGCCAGCAGTCGTACGACAGGGGGCTTCACCGGGGAGCTGTTTTTT; CDR3aa: CASSRTTGGFTGELFF
v_gene: TRBV9; abundance: -; d_gene: TRBD2; j_gene: TRBJ2-1; CDR3nt: TGTGCCAGCAGCCCGGGGACTAGCGGGATTGATGAGCAGTTCTTC; CDR3aa: CASSPGTSGIDEQFF